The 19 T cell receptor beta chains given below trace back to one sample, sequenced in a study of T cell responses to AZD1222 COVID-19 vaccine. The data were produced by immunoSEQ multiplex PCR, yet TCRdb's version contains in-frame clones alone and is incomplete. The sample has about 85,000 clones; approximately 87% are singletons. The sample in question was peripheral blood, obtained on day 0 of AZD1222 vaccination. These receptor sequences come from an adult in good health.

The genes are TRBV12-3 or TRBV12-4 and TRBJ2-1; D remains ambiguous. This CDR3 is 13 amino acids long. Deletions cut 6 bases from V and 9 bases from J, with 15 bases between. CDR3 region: CASSQRSPTEQFF. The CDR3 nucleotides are TGTGCCAGCAGCCAAAGGTCACCCACTGAGCAGTTCTTC.

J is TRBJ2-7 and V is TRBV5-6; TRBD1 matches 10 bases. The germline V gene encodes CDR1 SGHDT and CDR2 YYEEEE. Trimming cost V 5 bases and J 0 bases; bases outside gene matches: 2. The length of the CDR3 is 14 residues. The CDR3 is CASSWDRGSYEQYF. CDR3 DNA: TGTGCCAGCAGTTGGGACAGGGGCTCCTACGAGCAGTACTTC.

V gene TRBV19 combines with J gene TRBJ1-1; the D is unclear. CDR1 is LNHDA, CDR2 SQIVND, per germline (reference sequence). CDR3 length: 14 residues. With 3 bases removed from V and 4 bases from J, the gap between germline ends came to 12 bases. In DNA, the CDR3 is TGTGCCAGTAGTATGAGGGTAAGAAGCACTGAAGCTTTCTTT. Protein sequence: CASSMRVRSTEAFF.

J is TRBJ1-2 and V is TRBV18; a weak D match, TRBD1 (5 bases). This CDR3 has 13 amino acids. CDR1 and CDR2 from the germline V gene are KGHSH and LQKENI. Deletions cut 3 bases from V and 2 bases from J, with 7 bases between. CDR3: CASSPTENYGYTF. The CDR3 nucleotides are TGTGCCAGCTCACCGACAGAGAACTATGGCTACACCTTC.

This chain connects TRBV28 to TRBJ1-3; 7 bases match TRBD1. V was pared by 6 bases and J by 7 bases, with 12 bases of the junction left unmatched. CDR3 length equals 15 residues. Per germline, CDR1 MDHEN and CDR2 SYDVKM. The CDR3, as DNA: TGTGCCAGCAGCCCAACAGGGGTTGGGTCGAACACCATATATTTT. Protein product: CASSPTGVGSNTIYF.

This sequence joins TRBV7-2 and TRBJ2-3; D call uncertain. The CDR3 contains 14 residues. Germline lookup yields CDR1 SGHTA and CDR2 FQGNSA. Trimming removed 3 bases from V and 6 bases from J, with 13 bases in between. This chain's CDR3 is CASSFRRGRDTQYF. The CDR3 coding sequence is TGTGCCAGCAGCTTCCGGAGAGGAAGGGATACGCAGTATTTT.

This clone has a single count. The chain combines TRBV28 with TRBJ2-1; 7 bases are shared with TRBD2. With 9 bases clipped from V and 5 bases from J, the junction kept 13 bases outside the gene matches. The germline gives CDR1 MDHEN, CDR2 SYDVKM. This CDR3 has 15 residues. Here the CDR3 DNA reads TGTGCCAGTTTTGCGGGGGTCAACGACGACAATGAGCAGTTCTTC. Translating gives CASFAGVNDDNEQFF.

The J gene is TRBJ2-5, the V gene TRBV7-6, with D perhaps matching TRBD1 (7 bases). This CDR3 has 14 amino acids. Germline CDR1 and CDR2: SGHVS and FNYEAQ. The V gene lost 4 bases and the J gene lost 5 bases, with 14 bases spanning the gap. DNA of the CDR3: TGTGCCAGCAGCTCCCCCGGAGGGGGCGAGACCCAGTACTTC. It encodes CASSSPGGGETQYF.

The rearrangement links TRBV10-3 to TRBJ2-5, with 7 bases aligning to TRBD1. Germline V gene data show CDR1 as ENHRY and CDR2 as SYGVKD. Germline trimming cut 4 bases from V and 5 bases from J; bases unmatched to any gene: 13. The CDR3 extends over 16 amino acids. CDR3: CAISGGGTATGETQYF. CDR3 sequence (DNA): TGTGCCATCAGTGGGGGTGGGACAGCAACAGGCGAGACCCAGTACTTC.

The CDR3 region has the DNA TGTGCCAGCAGCCAATTCTCAACAGGGAGCACTAATGAAAAACTGTTTTTT. Protein sequence: CASSQFSTGSTNEKLFF. The rearrangement links TRBV14 to TRBJ1-4, with a tentative D call TRBD1 (6 bases). CDR1 and CDR2 from the germline V gene are SGHDN and FVKESK. The CDR3 totals 17 residues. V lost 2 bases and J 2 bases, leaving 15 bases between the germline ends.

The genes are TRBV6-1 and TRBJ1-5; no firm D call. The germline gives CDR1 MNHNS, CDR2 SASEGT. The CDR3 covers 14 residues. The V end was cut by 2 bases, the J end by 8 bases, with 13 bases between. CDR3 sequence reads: CASSELAASKPQHF. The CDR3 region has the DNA TGTGCCAGCAGTGAACTGGCGGCCTCGAAGCCCCAGCATTTT.

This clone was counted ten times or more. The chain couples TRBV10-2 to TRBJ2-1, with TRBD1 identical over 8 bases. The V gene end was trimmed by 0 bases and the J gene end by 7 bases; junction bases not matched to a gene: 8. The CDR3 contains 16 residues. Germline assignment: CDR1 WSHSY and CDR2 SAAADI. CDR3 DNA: TGCGCCAGCAGTGAGTCGGTCCAGGGGGCTAAGAATGAGCAGTTCTTC. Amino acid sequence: CASSESVQGAKNEQFF.

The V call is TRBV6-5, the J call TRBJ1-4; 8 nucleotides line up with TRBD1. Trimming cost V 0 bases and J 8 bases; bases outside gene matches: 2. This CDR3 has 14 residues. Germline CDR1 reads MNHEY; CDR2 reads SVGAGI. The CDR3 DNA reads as TGTGCCAGCAGTTACTCGGGACAGGACGAAAAACTGTTTTTT. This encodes CASSYSGQDEKLFF.

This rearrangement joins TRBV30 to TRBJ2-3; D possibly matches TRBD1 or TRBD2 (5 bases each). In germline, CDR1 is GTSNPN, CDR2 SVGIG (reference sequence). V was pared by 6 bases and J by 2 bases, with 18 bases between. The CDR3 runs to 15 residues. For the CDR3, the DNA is TGTGCCTGTATACGGGGCCCCGCCAACACAGATACGCAGTATTTT. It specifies CACIRGPANTDTQYF.

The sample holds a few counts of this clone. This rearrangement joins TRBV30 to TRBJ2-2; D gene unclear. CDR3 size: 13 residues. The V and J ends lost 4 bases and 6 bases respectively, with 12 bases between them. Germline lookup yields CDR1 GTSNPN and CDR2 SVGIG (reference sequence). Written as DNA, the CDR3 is TGTGCCTGGAATCCACAAAGCCCCGGGGAGCTGTTTTTT. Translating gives CAWNPQSPGELFF.

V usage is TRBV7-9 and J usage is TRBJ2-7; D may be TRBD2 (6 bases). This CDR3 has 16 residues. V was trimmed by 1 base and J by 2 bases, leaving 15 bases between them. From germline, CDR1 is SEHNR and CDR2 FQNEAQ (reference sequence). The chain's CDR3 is CASSLGAGRGPYEQYF. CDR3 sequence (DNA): TGTGCCAGCAGCTTAGGGGCGGGGCGGGGACCCTACGAGCAGTACTTC.

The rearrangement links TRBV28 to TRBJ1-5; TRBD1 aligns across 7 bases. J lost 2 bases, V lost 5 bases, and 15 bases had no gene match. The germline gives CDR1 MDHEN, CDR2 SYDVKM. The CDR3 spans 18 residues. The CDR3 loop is CASSLDRWGRGGNQPQHF. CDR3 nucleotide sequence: TGTGCCAGCAGTCTGGACAGGTGGGGCAGAGGCGGCAATCAGCCCCAGCATTTT.

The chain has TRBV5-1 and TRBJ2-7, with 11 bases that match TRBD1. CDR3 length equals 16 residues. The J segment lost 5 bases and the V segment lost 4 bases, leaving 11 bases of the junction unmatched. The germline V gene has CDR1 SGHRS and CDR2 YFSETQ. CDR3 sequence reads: CASSPDPGTGGHEQYF. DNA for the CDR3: TGCGCCAGCAGCCCGGATCCCGGGACAGGGGGACACGAGCAGTACTTC.

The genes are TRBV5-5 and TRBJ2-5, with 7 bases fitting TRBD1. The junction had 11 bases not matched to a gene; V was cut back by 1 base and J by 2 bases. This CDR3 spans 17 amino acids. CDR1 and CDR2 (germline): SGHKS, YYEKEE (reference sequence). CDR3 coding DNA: TGTGCCAGCAGCTTGATTAGCATCGACAGGGCTCAAGAGACCCAGTACTTC. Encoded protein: CASSLISIDRAQETQYF.